This T cell receptor (beta chain) was captured by sequencing in a study of T cell responses to AZD1222 COVID-19 vaccine. Assay used: immunoSEQ multiplex PCR; TCRdb lists only in-frame clones, some missing. The sample includes about 140,000 clones, roughly 92% of them seen just once. Study-wide results and caveats: Repertoire samples came only from after the peak T cell response. Baseline serology detected seropositivity in only six or seven AZD1222 recipients.

A note on this clone: As yet, its antigen is unknown.

CDR1 and CDR2 from the germline V gene are WNHNN and SYGVQD (reference sequence). Trimming cost V 5 bases and J 0 bases, with 11 bases left between them. The CDR3 length is 15 residues. Material: peripheral blood, obtained on day 0 of AZD1222 vaccination. This sequence was found in an adult in good health. V usage is TRBV10-1 and J usage is TRBJ2-1; either TRBD1 or TRBD2 may fit D (5 bases each). The CDR3 region has the DNA TGCGCCAGCAGTATGGCAGGGAGCTCCTACAATGAGCAGTTCTTC. Translated, it gives CASSMAGSSYNEQFF.